What follows are 31 T cell receptor beta chains derived from one specimen sequenced in a study of identical twins. TCRdb reanalysed the 5' RACE reads using MiXCR and keeps one entry per CDR3 protein. This sample has roughly 490,000 distinct CDR3 sequences, with 14% found just once. These same records also appear under a second study, on yellow fever vaccine responses in identical twins.

The specimen sequenced was CD4+ T cells sorted from blood. The receptor set was obtained from a woman aged 18-29 years in good health.

The CDR3 reads CASSEMGGVAEAFF. In DNA form, the CDR3 reads TGTGCCAGCAGTGAAATGGGGGGTGTGGCTGAAGCTTTCTTT. V gene TRBV2 combines with J gene TRBJ1-1; possibly TRBD1 for D (5 bases). Germline values: CDR1 SNHLY, CDR2 FYNNEI. The V end was cut by 2 bases, the J end by 6 bases, with 13 bases between. The CDR3 loop spans 14 amino acids.

Details on this clonotype: The CDR3 carries no conserved terminal phenylalanine or tryptophan, so it likely arises from a read error. This sequence joins TRBV11-2 and TRBJ2-7; D unresolved. V was trimmed by 2 bases and J by 0 bases, leaving 5 bases between them. Per germline, CDR1 SGHAT and CDR2 FQNNGV. This CDR3 has 13 amino acids. CDR3 nucleotide sequence: TGTGCCAGCAGCTTAACGCACTCCTACGAGCAGTACATC. Translation: CASSLTHSYEQYI.

In this sample, this clonotype turned up a few times. The chain couples TRBV12-3 or TRBV12-4 to TRBJ1-6; weak D call: TRBD1 (5 bases). Trimming took off 4 bases at V and 6 bases at J, with 10 bases between the two ends. The CDR3 runs 14 residues. Here the CDR3 reads CASSSSTANSPLHF. CDR3 DNA: TGTGCCAGCAGTTCCTCGACAGCTAATTCACCCCTCCACTTT.

This clonotype was picked up a small number of times. J is TRBJ1-4 and V is TRBV4-1, with D hard to call. The CDR3 covers 12 residues. Trimming stripped 3 bases from V and 8 bases from J, with 7 bases between. From germline, CDR1 is MGHRA and CDR2 YSYEKL. As DNA, the CDR3 is TGCGCCAGCAGCCAGCCGGGCGAAAAACTGTTTTTT. Translating gives CASSQPGEKLFF.

This clonotype has only a few counts. The chain has TRBV6-2 or TRBV6-3 and TRBJ2-2; 9 bases align to TRBD2. The germline V gene encodes CDR1 MNHEY and CDR2 SVGEGT. This CDR3 has 18 residues. V dropped 7 bases and J dropped 2; count of bases not matched to a gene: 14. The CDR3 coding sequence is TGTGCCAGCAACCAAAGGACCTTAGCGGGAGTTAACACCGGGGAGCTGTTTTTT. The encoded protein is CASNQRTLAGVNTGELFF.

In its sample, this clonotype was seen a few times. This chain joins TRBV11-2 and TRBJ2-1; 11 bases align to TRBD2. Looked up from germline, CDR1 is SGHAT and CDR2 is FQNNGV. The CDR3 loop spans 15 amino acids. V shed 1 base, J shed 9 bases, and the junction held 5 bases outside the gene matches. The CDR3 loop reads CASSLVLAGEREQFF. The CDR3 nucleotides read TGTGCCAGCAGCTTAGTACTAGCGGGAGAGCGTGAGCAGTTCTTC.

The chain recombines TRBV20-1 with TRBJ2-3, with D perhaps matching TRBD2 (6 bases). The CDR3 is 14 residues long. Germline CDR1 and CDR2: DFQATT and SNEGSKA (reference sequence). Trimming took 3 bases from V and 2 from J, leaving 12 bases between them. CDR3 DNA sequence: TGCAGTGCTAGGGAGCGGGTATCCACAGATACGCAGTATTTT. Its protein product is CSARERVSTDTQYF.

The table lists this clonotype with a few counts. The V and J genes are TRBV12-3 or TRBV12-4 and TRBJ2-4, with TRBD2 as a possible D gene (7 bases). The CDR3 length is 17 residues. V was pared by 3 bases and J by 2 bases, with 17 bases between. CDR3 amino acids: CASSFTLGGAPKNIQYF. The CDR3, as DNA: TGTGCCAGCAGTTTTACACTGGGGGGGGCCCCCAAAAACATTCAGTACTTC.

In its sample, this clonotype was seen a few times. This rearrangement joins TRBV20-1 to TRBJ2-1; D is unclear. Germline assignment: CDR1 DFQATT and CDR2 SNEGSKA (reference sequence). The length of the CDR3 is 12 residues. CDR3 in amino acids: CSIPHSYNEQFF. CDR3 nucleotide sequence: TGCAGCATCCCCCATTCCTACAATGAGCAGTTCTTC.

The genes are TRBV4-2 and TRBJ2-7; TRBD1 matches at 8 bases. The length of the CDR3 is 14 residues. V lost 1 base, J lost 7 bases, and 6 bases stayed unmatched. Germline loops: CDR1 LGHNA, CDR2 YNFKEQ. CDR3 residues: CASSQVRQGAEQYF. The CDR3 nucleotides are TGTGCCAGCAGCCAAGTTAGGCAGGGGGCTGAGCAGTACTTC.

This clonotype appeared a few times. The rearrangement links TRBV29-1 to TRBJ2-5; 7 bases align to TRBD1. The CDR3 contains 10 residues. Germline CDR1 and CDR2: SQVTM and ANQGSEA. V shed 3 bases, J shed 11 bases, and the junction held 3 bases outside the gene matches. The CDR3 spells CSVDRGQQYF. The CDR3 region has the DNA TGCAGCGTTGATAGGGGGCAGCAGTACTTC.

The CDR3, as DNA: TGTGCCAGCAGCCGTCAGGGGACAGGGAGAAGCACAGCAGATACGCAGTATTTT. Translated: CASSRQGTGRSTADTQYF. The chain couples TRBV6-1 to TRBJ2-3, with 9 bases lining up with TRBD1. This CDR3 has 18 residues. CDR1 is MNHNS, CDR2 SASEGT, per germline. V dropped 6 bases and J dropped 4; count of bases not matched to a gene: 17.

The J gene is TRBJ2-7, the V gene TRBV28; D perhaps matches TRBD2 (6 bases). V lost 8 bases and J 3 bases, leaving 17 bases between the germline ends. The CDR3 spans 14 residues. Germline V gene sequence: CDR1 MDHEN, CDR2 SYDVKM. The CDR3 is CASALAQPNYEQYF. For the CDR3, the DNA is TGTGCCAGCGCACTAGCCCAACCGAACTACGAGCAGTACTTC.

CDR3 bases: TGTGCCAGCAGCCCGAAGGGACAGGGCTTCAATTACTATGGCTACACCTTC. This translates into CASSPKGQGFNYYGYTF. This rearrangement joins TRBV7-9 to TRBJ1-2; TRBD1 aligns across 9 bases. The CDR3 loop spans 17 amino acids. CDR1 and CDR2 (germline): SEHNR, FQNEAQ (reference sequence). V gave up 5 bases and J gave up 3 bases; unmatched junction bases: 13.

This chain links TRBV7-2 with TRBJ2-7; the match to TRBD1 covers 9 bases. The CDR3 has 14 residues. CDR1 is SGHTA, CDR2 FQGNSA, per germline. The V gene end was trimmed by 6 bases and the J gene end by 4 bases; junction bases not matched to a gene: 7. The CDR3 sequence: CASRSHRGRYEQYF. CDR3 in DNA: TGTGCCAGCAGATCACACAGGGGGCGATACGAGCAGTACTTC.

This clonotype was observed a few times. This sequence joins TRBV9 and TRBJ2-2; 8 bases align to TRBD2. CDR3 length: 16 amino acids. The ends lost 2 bases at V and 6 bases at J; junction bases unmatched: 9. CDR1 and CDR2 from the germline V gene are SGDLS and YYNGEE. The chain's CDR3 is CASSVSSGSSAGELFF. The CDR3 DNA is TGTGCCAGCAGCGTGTCCAGCGGGAGTAGTGCCGGGGAGCTGTTTTTT.

This clonotype has only a few counts. This chain connects TRBV12-3 or TRBV12-4 to TRBJ2-7, with D tentatively TRBD2 (6 bases). The CDR3 totals 17 residues. V lost 6 bases and J lost 2, with 23 bases in between. CDR3 residues: CASSPPGTFRRAYEQYF. Here the CDR3 DNA reads TGTGCCAGCAGCCCCCCCGGGACTTTCAGACGGGCCTACGAGCAGTACTTC.

This clonotype turned up a few times. V is TRBV20-1 and J is TRBJ2-2; the D gene is possibly TRBD2 (6 bases). The CDR3 totals 14 residues. Germline V gives CDR1 DFQATT, CDR2 SNEGSKA (reference sequence). V was pared by 6 bases and J by 1 base, with 12 bases between. The CDR3 spells CSALVGGNTGELFF. The CDR3 DNA follows: TGCAGTGCCCTTGTGGGGGGGAACACCGGGGAGCTGTTTTTT.

J is TRBJ2-7 and V is TRBV6-1; possibly TRBD1 for D (8 bases). V was pared by 5 bases and J by 6 bases, with 17 bases between. CDR1 and CDR2 from the germline V gene are MNHNS and SASEGT. This CDR3 has 14 residues. The CDR3 loop reads CASSTRQGRGEQYF. CDR3 DNA sequence: TGTGCCAGCAGTACCAGACAGGGGAGGGGCGAGCAGTACTTC.

In this sample, this clonotype turned up many times. The gene calls are TRBV7-9 and TRBJ2-2; unclear D gene. Trimming pared 2 bases from V and 3 bases from J, leaving 4 bases between. The CDR3 is made up of 13 amino acids. Germline V gives CDR1 SEHNR, CDR2 FQNEAQ (reference sequence). The CDR3 reads CASSLLYTGELFF. CDR3 nucleotide sequence: TGTGCCAGCAGCTTACTCTACACCGGGGAGCTGTTTTTT.

This clonotype was observed a few times. This chain uses TRBV19 with TRBJ2-5, with TRBD2 matching 12 bases. The CDR3 consists of 14 residues. V dropped 6 bases and J dropped 5; count of bases not matched to a gene: 4. Germline assignment: CDR1 LNHDA and CDR2 SQIVND (reference sequence). CDR3 in DNA: TGTGCCAGTAGGGCCGGGACTAGCGGGGAGACCCAGTACTTC. Protein: CASRAGTSGETQYF.

This clonotype appeared a few times. The chain recombines TRBV7-2 with TRBJ2-7; D gene unclear. Per the germline V gene, CDR1 is SGHTA and CDR2 is FQGNSA. This CDR3 is built from 14 residues. Trimming left V 5 bases short and J 3 bases short, with 14 bases between. The CDR3 loop reads CASSRQAGIYEQYF. The CDR3 DNA is TGTGCCAGCAGCCGCCAGGCCGGCATCTACGAGCAGTACTTC.

The CDR3 reads CSVRLSASTDTQYF. The CDR3 coding sequence is TGCAGTGTCCGACTTAGCGCTAGCACAGATACGCAGTATTTT. The chain carries TRBV20-1 and TRBJ2-3, with a possible D match to TRBD2 (5 bases). The CDR3 length is 14 residues. V shed 7 bases and J shed 0 bases, with 14 bases lying between them. CDR1 and CDR2 from the germline V gene are DFQATT and SNEGSKA (reference sequence).

This clonotype showed up just a few times. The chain employs TRBV12-3 or TRBV12-4 and TRBJ2-2; D may be TRBD2 (6 bases). With 7 bases removed from V and 4 bases from J, the gap between germline ends came to 13 bases. This CDR3 is built from 14 residues. The CDR3 loop is CASTLGGGTGELFF. The DNA of the CDR3 is TGTGCCAGCACCCTGGGGGGAGGCACCGGGGAGCTGTTTTTT.

This clonotype appeared a few times. The rearrangement links TRBV4-1 to TRBJ2-3, with D possibly matching TRBD2 (6 bases). The CDR3 is made up of 16 amino acids. Looked up from germline, CDR1 is MGHRA and CDR2 is YSYEKL. The germline V and J ends were trimmed by 4 bases and 5 bases, with 19 bases remaining between them. Here the CDR3 DNA reads TGCGCCAGCAGCCGAGATAGCGGTTCGGCGGGAGATACGCAGTATTTT. Its translation is CASSRDSGSAGDTQYF.

This clonotype was counted only a few times. The chain joins TRBV12-3 or TRBV12-4 to TRBJ2-3; TRBD2 might be the D (5 bases). The CDR3 totals 15 residues. The V gene lost 5 bases and the J gene lost 2 bases, with 14 bases spanning the gap. DNA of the CDR3: TGTGCCAGCAGTAGAACCGGGGAAACCACAGATACGCAGTATTTT. This translates into CASSRTGETTDTQYF.

A note on this clonotype: The junction departs from the called germline gene at one end, perhaps through a read error. The J gene is TRBJ2-1, the V gene TRBV5-6, with 9 bases identical to TRBD1. The CDR3 sequence is 16 residues long. CDR1 is SGHDT and CDR2 is YYEEEE in the germline V gene. The CDR3 reads CASSLAGTGLYIEQFF. In DNA form, the CDR3 reads TGTGCCAGCAGCTTGGCCGGGACAGGGCTCTACATTGAGCAGTTCTTC.

This clonotype was detected only a few times. The CDR3 reads CASSFTGYGNTIYF. The DNA of the CDR3 is TGCGCCAGCAGCTTTACGGGCTACGGAAACACCATATATTTT. The chain carries TRBV5-1 and TRBJ1-3, with D unresolved. The CDR3 covers 14 residues. Germline V gene lookup returns CDR1 SGHRS and CDR2 YFSETQ. V lost 2 bases and J 4 bases, leaving 10 bases between the germline ends.

This clonotype was counted a few times. The chain joins TRBV6-5 to TRBJ2-7, with 7 positions matching TRBD1. The CDR3 extends over 13 amino acids. In germline, CDR1 is MNHEY, CDR2 SVGAGI. The ends lost 0 bases at V and 9 bases at J; junction bases unmatched: 5. The CDR3 bases are TGTGCCAGCAGTTACTCTACACAGGGGCCGCAGTACTTC. Amino acid sequence: CASSYSTQGPQYF.

This clonotype has more than one count but fewer than ten. The chain carries TRBV24-1 and TRBJ2-1; TRBD1 agrees at 7 bases. Germline V CDR1 and CDR2: KGHDR, SFDVKD. The CDR3 length is 18 residues. Trimming cost V 4 bases and J 6 bases; bases outside gene matches: 17. CDR3 nucleotide sequence: TGTGCCACCAGTGACCCAAACAAAACAGGGGATTATTCCAATGAGCAGTTCTTC. It is translated as CATSDPNKTGDYSNEQFF.

Concerning this clonotype itself: A much larger clone lies a single base off, so this may be a read error. V and J are TRBV12-3 or TRBV12-4 and TRBJ1-1, with TRBD1 matching 7 bases. The CDR3 extends over 15 amino acids. J lost 1 base, V lost 5 bases, and 7 bases had no gene match. The CDR3 region has the DNA TGTGCCAGCAGTACCTCAGGGGGGGCGAACACTGAAGCTTTCTTT. Its protein is CASSTSGGANTEAFF.